Presented here are 24 T cell receptor beta chains from one specimen sequenced in a study of T cells of healthy individuals. Each CDR3 protein is one row after TCRdb ran MiXCR on the 5' RACE reads. The profile shows tens of thousands of distinct CDR3 sequences, around 15% of them singletons. Receptors originate from a human donor in good health.

This clonotype was detected ten times or more. The V call is TRBV12-3 or TRBV12-4, the J call TRBJ2-6; 11 bases are a match to TRBD1. This CDR3 region has 16 residues. With 5 bases clipped from V and 2 bases from J, the junction kept 2 bases outside the gene matches. The CDR3 DNA reads as TGTGCCAGCAGTGGGACAGGGGGGGCTGGGGCCAACGTCCTGACTTTC. Encoded protein: CASSGTGGAGANVLTF.

The chain links TRBV27 to TRBJ2-3; TRBD2 agrees at 12 bases. Germline V lookup: CDR1 MNHEY, CDR2 SMNVEV (reference sequence). The CDR3 has 15 amino acids. V lost 5 bases and J lost 10; bases outside the gene matches: 10. The CDR3 spells CASSKTSGRGFAQYF. DNA for the CDR3: TGTGCCAGCAGTAAGACTAGCGGGAGAGGTTTTGCGCAGTATTTT.

This clonotype was detected ten times or more. The chain combines TRBV2 with TRBJ1-1; D might be TRBD1 (6 bases). V lost 4 bases and J lost 1, with 19 bases in between. The CDR3 has 17 amino acids. Germline V lookup: CDR1 SNHLY, CDR2 FYNNEI. Here the CDR3 reads CASSAPRRRQANTEAFF. The CDR3 region has the DNA TGTGCCAGCAGTGCCCCGCGACGACGACAGGCGAACACTGAAGCTTTCTTT. The whole variable domain, remainder taken from reference TRBV2 and TRBJ1-1, is EPEVTQTPSHQVTQMGQEVILRCVPISNHLYFYWYRQILGQKVEFLVSFYNNEISEKSEIFDDQFSVERPDGSNFTLKIRSTKLEDSAMYFCASSAPRRRQANTEAFFGQGTRLTVV.

This clonotype was seen ten or more times. This rearrangement joins TRBV9 to TRBJ2-1; D assignment may be TRBD1 or TRBD2 (6 bases each). V was trimmed by 3 bases and J by 1 base, leaving 14 bases between them. The CDR3 is made up of 16 amino acids. In germline, CDR1 is SGDLS, CDR2 YYNGEE. The CDR3 nucleotides read TGTGCCAGCAGCGGAGGAGGGGGGACGTCCTACAATGAGCAGTTCTTC. This gives the protein CASSGGGGTSYNEQFF. Full variable domain (outside the CDR3, taken from reference TRBV9 and TRBJ2-1): DSGVTQTPKHLITATGQRVTLRCSPRSGDLSVYWYQQSLDQGLQFLIQYYNGEERAKGNILERFSAQQFPDLHSELNLSSLELGDSALYFCASSGGGGTSYNEQFFGPGTRLTVL.

This clonotype was counted at least ten times. The rearrangement links TRBV25-1 to TRBJ2-3; tentatively, D is TRBD2 (7 bases). The V end lost 1 base, the J end lost 1 base, and 12 bases lay between the germline ends. This CDR3 is 16 amino acids long. Per germline, CDR1 MGHDK and CDR2 SYGVNS. The CDR3 loop reads CASSESGGGRTDTQYF. The CDR3 DNA follows: TGTGCCAGCAGTGAATCTGGCGGGGGCCGCACAGATACGCAGTATTTT.

This clonotype was found many times. This chain uses TRBV4-2 with TRBJ1-2; 8 positions agree with TRBD1. The CDR3 covers 13 residues. After removal of 0 bases from V and 8 bases from J, the junction contained 2 bases not matched to a gene. Germline V lookup: CDR1 LGHNA, CDR2 YNFKEQ. In nucleotides, the CDR3 is TGTGCCAGCAGCCAAGAGACAGGGGCCGGCTACACCTTC. Amino acids: CASSQETGAGYTF.

The V gene is TRBV29-1, the J gene TRBJ1-4; no reliable D call. The CDR3 length is 12 residues. CDR1 and CDR2 (germline): SQVTM, ANQGSEA. Trimming removed 6 bases at V and 8 bases at J, with 13 bases between. The CDR3 loop is CSVGVIREKLFF. The DNA of the CDR3 is TGCAGCGTCGGGGTTATTCGGGAAAAACTGTTTTTT.

The chain recombines TRBV4-1 with TRBJ1-1, with D hard to call. Trimming left V 4 bases short and J 7 bases short, with 22 bases between. The CDR3 has 16 residues. Germline V lookup: CDR1 MGHRA, CDR2 YSYEKL. The CDR3 loop reads CASSPTLVGPGGEAFF. CDR3 coding DNA: TGCGCCAGCAGCCCTACTTTGGTAGGTCCGGGAGGTGAAGCTTTCTTT.

In the case of this clonotype: A much larger clonotype is one base distant, so this may be a read error. The chain links TRBV20-1 to TRBJ1-1; TRBD1 might be the D (5 bases). The CDR3 loop spans 12 amino acids. Between the trimmed V and J ends, which lost 4 bases and 3 bases, there was a span of 9 bases. CDR1 is DFQATT and CDR2 is SNEGSKA in the germline V gene (reference sequence). CDR3 sequence reads: CSAMGEDTEAFF. Written as DNA, the CDR3 is TGCAGTGCTATGGGGGAGGACACTGAAGCTTTCTTT.

The rearrangement joins TRBV7-3 to TRBJ2-3, with D uncertain. The germline V and J ends were trimmed by 4 bases and 0 bases, with 8 bases remaining between them. This CDR3 is 14 amino acids long. CDR1 and CDR2 (germline): SGHTA, FQGTGA. The CDR3 region is CASSSYMSTDTQYF. For the CDR3, the DNA is TGTGCCAGCAGCTCTTACATGAGCACAGATACGCAGTATTTT.

This clonotype has a handful of counts. The V gene is TRBV12-3 or TRBV12-4, the J gene TRBJ1-6; TRBD1 might be the D (6 bases). CDR3 size: 13 residues. Deletions cut 6 bases from V and 7 bases from J, with 10 bases between. This CDR3 reads CASRRQENSPLHF. The CDR3 DNA is TGTGCCAGCAGACGACAGGAGAATTCACCCCTCCACTTT.

This clonotype occurred many times. The gene calls are TRBV5-1 and TRBJ2-5, with TRBD1 identical over 10 bases. Per germline, CDR1 SGHRS and CDR2 YFSETQ. The CDR3 is 15 amino acids. Trimming at V came to 2 bases and at J to 1 base, leaving 2 bases not matched to a gene. The CDR3 DNA follows: TGCGCCAGCAGCTTTGGACAGGGGGGCCAAGAGACCCAGTACTTC. Its protein is CASSFGQGGQETQYF.

V and J are TRBV7-9 and TRBJ1-5; no reliable D call. This CDR3 region has 15 residues. Trimming took off 3 bases at V and 5 bases at J, with 14 bases between the two ends. Germline CDR1 and CDR2: SEHNR and FQNEAQ (reference sequence). The CDR3 reads CASSFQTPVYQPQHF. The CDR3 bases are TGTGCCAGCAGCTTCCAGACACCAGTATATCAGCCCCAGCATTTT.

Only a few counts were recorded for this clonotype. V and J are TRBV30 and TRBJ1-4; 10 bases fit TRBD1. Losses at the gene ends were 2 bases for V and 2 bases for J; bases not matched to a gene: 11. The CDR3 extends over 18 amino acids. Germline V lookup: CDR1 GTSNPN, CDR2 SVGIG (reference sequence). The CDR3 DNA follows: TGTGCCTGGAGTTCATACAGGGGACAGGGGTGGACTAATGAAAAACTGTTTTTT. The encoded protein is CAWSSYRGQGWTNEKLFF. The full variable domain, with the rest looked up from reference TRBV30 and TRBJ1-4, is SQTIHQWPATLVQPVGSPLSLECTVEGTSNPNLYWYRQAAGRGLQLLFYSVGIGQISSEVPQNLSASRPQDRQFILSSKKLLLSDSGFYLCAWSSYRGQGWTNEKLFFGSGTQLSVL.

Ten or more counts support this clonotype. J is TRBJ1-2 and V is TRBV4-3; D may be TRBD1 (6 bases). Germline CDR1 LGHNA, CDR2 YSLEER. The CDR3 has 16 amino acids. Between the trimmed V and J ends, which lost 3 bases and 4 bases, there was a span of 18 bases. CDR3 sequence: CASSHLRQADSYGYTF. Written as DNA, the CDR3 is TGCGCCAGCAGCCATCTTCGACAGGCCGACTCCTATGGCTACACCTTC.

The table lists this clonotype with many counts. The chain combines TRBV7-6 with TRBJ2-4; D is unclear. CDR1 is SGHVS, CDR2 FNYEAQ, per germline. The CDR3 covers 16 residues. V lost 1 base and J 0 bases, leaving 10 bases between the germline ends. CDR3 coding DNA: TGTGCCAGCAGCTTAGAGCCTCCGGGAGCCAAAAACATTCAGTACTTC. Translation: CASSLEPPGAKNIQYF.

This clonotype came up many times. The chain recombines TRBV11-1 with TRBJ2-1; D remains ambiguous. The CDR3 length is 13 residues. The V and J ends lost 2 bases and 5 bases respectively, with 7 bases between them. In germline, CDR1 is SGHAT, CDR2 FQDESV (reference sequence). The CDR3 loop reads CASSLPSDNEQFF. The CDR3 nucleotides read TGTGCCAGCAGCTTACCCTCTGACAATGAGCAGTTCTTC.

The sample holds a few counts of this clonotype. The chain uses TRBV25-1 and TRBJ2-7; D is possibly TRBD1 (5 bases). The germline CDR1 and CDR2 sequences are MGHDK and SYGVNS. Trimming left V 4 bases short and J 2 bases short, with 21 bases between. The CDR3 spans 17 residues. CDR3 coding DNA: TGTGCCAGCAGTGCGGATACAGGTGGGCCGAAAACCTACGAGCAGTACTTC. Its translation is CASSADTGGPKTYEQYF.

This clonotype was observed many times. J is TRBJ2-5 and V is TRBV9, with a weak D call TRBD1 (5 bases). V lost 0 bases and J lost 4, with 10 bases in between. There are 14 residues in the CDR3. Germline CDR1 SGDLS, CDR2 YYNGEE. The CDR3 nucleotides read TGTGCCAGCAGCGTAGTTGGGCAGGGAGAGACCCAGTACTTC. Protein: CASSVVGQGETQYF.

There are many counts of this clonotype. The genes are TRBV15 and TRBJ1-2; 8 nucleotides align to TRBD1. The CDR3 covers 13 residues. CDR1 and CDR2 from the germline V gene are LNHNV and YYDKDF (reference sequence). With 3 bases clipped from V and 8 bases from J, the junction kept 5 bases outside the gene matches. CDR3 region: CATSSRTGQGYTF. DNA for the CDR3: TGTGCCACCAGCAGCCGGACAGGGCAAGGCTACACCTTC.

The genes are TRBV6-5 and TRBJ1-5; D not resolved. There are 16 residues in the CDR3. Per the germline V gene, CDR1 is MNHEY and CDR2 is SVGAGI. Trimming stripped 7 bases from V and 0 bases from J, with 16 bases between. CDR3 sequence reads: CASTSMAGGSNQPQHF. Written as DNA, the CDR3 is TGTGCCAGCACCTCTATGGCTGGCGGTAGCAATCAGCCCCAGCATTTT.

The chain recombines TRBV29-1 with TRBJ2-7; 7 bases agree with TRBD1. Germline CDR1 and CDR2: SQVTM and ANQGSEA. The V segment lost 3 bases and the J segment 7 bases; nucleotides outside the gene matches: 9. This CDR3 is 13 amino acids long. In DNA form, the CDR3 reads TGCAGCGTTGATCGCGTACTCAGGGGGGAGCAGTACTTC. It translates to CSVDRVLRGEQYF.

The gene calls are TRBV5-8 and TRBJ2-5; TRBD2 agrees at 8 bases. V was clipped by 2 bases and J by 5 bases; unmatched bases: 8. This CDR3 region has 15 residues. Per the germline V gene, CDR1 is SGHTS and CDR2 is YDEGEE. This chain's CDR3 is CASSFLGREVETQYF. The CDR3 region has the DNA TGTGCCAGCAGCTTTCTGGGGCGGGAGGTGGAGACCCAGTACTTC.

V and J are TRBV7-2 and TRBJ2-5, with D perhaps matching TRBD1 or TRBD2 (5 bases each). Germline lookup yields CDR1 SGHTA and CDR2 FQGNSA. CDR3 length equals 15 residues. Trimming removed 4 bases from V and 5 bases from J, with 17 bases in between. The CDR3 sequence: CASSSLPGAAETQYF. The CDR3 bases are TGTGCCAGCAGCTCTCTACCCGGGGCCGCGGAGACCCAGTACTTC.